What follows is one TCR beta chain and its context. It lacks a known antigen. The record has no base qualities; no much larger clone is one base away. Reading the label with the study, this specimen's time point is: blood 2 weeks post-SBRT. This specimen's treatment or condition label, interpreted: 15 Gy SBRT to primary tumor, nephrectomy 4 weeks later. To track tumor-enriched clonotypes, serial peripheral blood was sampled from radiation-treated patients at baseline and at 2 weeks and 4 weeks after SBRT. All patients had renal cell carcinoma with clear cell pathology. The QIAamp DNA Blood Mini Kit (Qiagen) was used to prepare genomic DNA for TCR sequencing. Only samples passing all quality control checks were included in the analyses. This specimen comes from a study of radiation and T cells in renal cell carcinoma (dated by TCRdb to 2020 to 2021). Regarding the complete study: The samples were obtained from a clinical trial, where primary renal cell carcinomas were treated with 15 Gy stereotactic body radiation therapy and then removed by nephrectomy 4 weeks afterward. A total of fewer than 55 samples underwent TCR beta sequencing, made up of around 26 tumors and approximately 27 peripheral blood samples. Across all 50 or so samples, under 5,000,000 unique CDR3 nucleotide sequences, encoding 2,658,974 unique CDR3 amino acid sequences, were identified.

Overall results and qualifications from the work: Effects of radiation dose or scheduling on the TCR repertoire could not be addressed with the single-armed trial design. An increase in top tumor clonotypes in blood was observed from baseline to 2 weeks post-radiation, followed by contraction by 4 weeks, which was taken to suggest transient expansion of tumor-resident clones. Because pretreatment tumor biopsies were not available, the study could not determine whether clonotypes were already present within the tumor at baseline. Tracking of blood repertoire dynamics stopped at approximately four weeks after treatment, with no follow-up past that point.

V is clipped by 1 base and J by 0 bases, and the sequence between their germline boundaries is 9 bases long. The CDR3 has 15 amino acids, counting the end cysteine and phenylalanine. Only the CDR3 portion is preserved as DNA: 45 bases, with reading frame beginning at the first base. CDR1 and CDR2, per the germline V gene, are SGHVS and FQNEAQ. Following the manufacturer's recommendations, the immunoSEQ kit was used to generate TCR beta libraries from genomic DNA. To prepare the libraries, a first multiplex PCR with proprietary primers was run, followed by a second PCR that added unique barcodes, and a bead cleanup was done after each round. Each sample batch included a kit-provided positive control reaction and a negative control reaction. The final libraries underwent checking on an Agilent 4200 TapeStation D1000 ScreenTape, volumetric pooling, and quantification by qPCR. Sequencing was performed on an Illumina NextSeq500 using a MidOutput 150-cycle cartridge, with 156 Read1 cycles, 15 Index1 cycles, and the kit custom primers. The pooled library was loaded at approximately 1 pM with a roughly 20% PhiX control spike-in. As for the original processing: Vendor-processed data were analyzed in R, and a clonotype was defined as all T cells sharing the same CDR3 nucleotide sequence. For clone abundance analyses, frequencies were normalized to the 10,000 most abundant clones in each sample. Before analysis, public T cell clones were removed, and these numbered fewer than six per sample on average. Tumor-enriched clonotypes and baseline blood-enriched clonotypes were defined as those with an abundance difference of at least 32-fold between compartments. A beta-binomial differential abundance model was used to identify clonotypes that were expanded or contracted between blood time points. Tumor-blood repertoire similarity was measured with the Baroni-Urbani and Buser coefficient, and groups were compared using two-tailed Wilcoxon tests in R. Imported from immuneACCESS, the table was reduced by TCRdb to in-frame sequences with V and J called. These copies leave out some clones; in studies compared against another copy, an unresolved V gene accounts for under half, and the cause of the remainder is not known. Clonal size and the V and J genes are those of that table, whereas D and trimming came from the DNA. The sample includes about 49,000 clones, with less than 85% observed a single time. About 30% of the sample belongs to the ten largest clones.

The V gene is TRBV7-8 and the J gene is TRBJ1-1, with no confidently assigned D gene. This receptor was taken from a woman in her seventies with renal cell carcinoma. Source: blood, taken from a patient whose treatment included radiotherapy and nephrectomy. CDR3 sequence: CASSLVVGLNTEAFF. The nucleotide sequence reads TGTGCCAGCAGCTTAGTTGTGGGCTTGAACACTGAAGCTTTCTTT.